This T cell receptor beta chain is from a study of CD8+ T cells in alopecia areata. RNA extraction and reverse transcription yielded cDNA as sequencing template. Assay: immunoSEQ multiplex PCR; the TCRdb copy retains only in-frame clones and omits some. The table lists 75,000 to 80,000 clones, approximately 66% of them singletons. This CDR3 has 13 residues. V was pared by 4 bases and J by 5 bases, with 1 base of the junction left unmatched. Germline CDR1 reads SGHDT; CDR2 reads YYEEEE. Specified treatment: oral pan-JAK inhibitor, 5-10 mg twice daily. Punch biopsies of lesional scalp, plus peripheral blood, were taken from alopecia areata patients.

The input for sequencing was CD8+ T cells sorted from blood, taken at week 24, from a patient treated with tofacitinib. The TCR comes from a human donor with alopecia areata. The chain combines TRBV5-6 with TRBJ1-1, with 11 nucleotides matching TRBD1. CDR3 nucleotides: TGTGCCAGCAGCAGGGACAGGGGGACTGAAGCTTTCTTT. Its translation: CASSRDRGTEAFF.